This paragraph covers one T cell receptor beta chain sequence. Its antigen is currently unknown. Treatment denoted: randomized to nivolumab then ipilimumab (arm A) or the reverse (arm B). The assay was immunoSEQ multiplex PCR, and TCRdb's table has in-frame clones only and misses some. The sample carries about 3,200 clones, 18% recorded once. The data belong to a study of sequential checkpoint blockade in melanoma. Across the study: Twenty-two patients had tumor biopsies before treatment and at week 13. Whole-study results and caveats: Pretreatment TIL clonality tracked with response in the nivolumab-first arm.

In germline, CDR1 is SQVTM, CDR2 ANQGSEA. This CDR3 has 15 residues. J was trimmed by 3 bases and V by 0 bases; bases with no gene match: 4. The chain has TRBV29-1 and TRBJ2-3; 9 nucleotides line up with TRBD2. The sequence derives from a human donor with melanoma. Material: tumor tissue (inferred from file names), obtained from a patient given nivolumab and ipilimumab in sequence. The CDR3 protein is CSVEDQAGGTDTQYF. The CDR3 coding sequence is TGCAGCGTTGAAGATCAGGCGGGGGGGACAGATACGCAGTATTTT.